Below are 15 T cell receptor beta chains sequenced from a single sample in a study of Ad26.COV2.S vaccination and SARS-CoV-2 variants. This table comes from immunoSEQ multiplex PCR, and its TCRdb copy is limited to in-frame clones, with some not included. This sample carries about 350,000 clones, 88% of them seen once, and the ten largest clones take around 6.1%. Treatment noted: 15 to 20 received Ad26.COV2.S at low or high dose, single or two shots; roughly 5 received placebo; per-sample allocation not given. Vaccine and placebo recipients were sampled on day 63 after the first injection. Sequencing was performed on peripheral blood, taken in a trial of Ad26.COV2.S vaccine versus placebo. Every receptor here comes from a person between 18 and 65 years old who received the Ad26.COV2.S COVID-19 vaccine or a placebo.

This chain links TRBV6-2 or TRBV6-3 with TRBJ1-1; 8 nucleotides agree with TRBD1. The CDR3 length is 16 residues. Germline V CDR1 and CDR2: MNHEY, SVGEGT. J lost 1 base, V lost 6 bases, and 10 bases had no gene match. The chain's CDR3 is CASSPRRTGQNTEAFF. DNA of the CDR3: TGTGCCAGCAGCCCAAGGCGGACAGGGCAGAACACTGAAGCTTTCTTT.

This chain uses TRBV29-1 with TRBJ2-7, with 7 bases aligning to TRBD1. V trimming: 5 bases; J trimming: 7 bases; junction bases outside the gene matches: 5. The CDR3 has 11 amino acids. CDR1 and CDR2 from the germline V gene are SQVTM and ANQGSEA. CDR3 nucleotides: TGCAGCGTTTCGACAGGGAGAGAGCAGTACTTC. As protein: CSVSTGREQYF.

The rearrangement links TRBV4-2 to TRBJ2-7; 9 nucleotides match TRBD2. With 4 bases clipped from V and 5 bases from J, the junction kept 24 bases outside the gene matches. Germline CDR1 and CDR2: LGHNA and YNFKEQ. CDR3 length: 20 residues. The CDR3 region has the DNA TGTGCCAGCAGCCCCTCGCTTAGGCGGGGGGGCCTACAATGGGAAAACGAGCAGTACTTC. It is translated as CASSPSLRRGGLQWENEQYF.

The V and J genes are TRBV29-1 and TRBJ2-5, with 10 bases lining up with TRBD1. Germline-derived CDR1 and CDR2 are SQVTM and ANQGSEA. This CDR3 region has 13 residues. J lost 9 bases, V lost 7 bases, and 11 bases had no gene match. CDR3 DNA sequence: TGCAGCGCCTCCCGGGACAGGGGTGGGGCCCAGTACTTC. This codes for CSASRDRGGAQYF.

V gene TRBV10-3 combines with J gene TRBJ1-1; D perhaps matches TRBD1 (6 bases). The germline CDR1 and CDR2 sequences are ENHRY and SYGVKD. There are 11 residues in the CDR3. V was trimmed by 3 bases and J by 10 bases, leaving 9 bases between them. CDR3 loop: CAISEQGLAFF. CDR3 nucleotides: TGTGCCATCAGTGAACAGGGATTAGCTTTCTTT.

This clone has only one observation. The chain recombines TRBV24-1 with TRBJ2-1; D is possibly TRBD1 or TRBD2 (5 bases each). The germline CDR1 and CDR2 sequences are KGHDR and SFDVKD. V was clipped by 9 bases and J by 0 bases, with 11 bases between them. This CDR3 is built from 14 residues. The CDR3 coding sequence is TGTGCCACCTCCGGGGCCCACTCCTACAATGAGCAGTTCTTC. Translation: CATSGAHSYNEQFF.

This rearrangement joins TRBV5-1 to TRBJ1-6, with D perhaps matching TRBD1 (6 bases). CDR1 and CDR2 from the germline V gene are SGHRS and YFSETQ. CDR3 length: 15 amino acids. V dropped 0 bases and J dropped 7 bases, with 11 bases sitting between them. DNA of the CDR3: TGCGCCAGCAGCTTGGGGGGGGCGAGCAATTCACCCCTCCACTTT. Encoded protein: CASSLGGASNSPLHF. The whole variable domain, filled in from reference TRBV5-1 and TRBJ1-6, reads KAGVTQTPRYLIKTRGQQVTLSCSPISGHRSVSWYQQTPGQGLQFLFEYFSETQRNKGNFPGRFSGRQFSNSRSEMNVSTLELGDSALYLCASSLGGASNSPLHFGNGTRLTVT.

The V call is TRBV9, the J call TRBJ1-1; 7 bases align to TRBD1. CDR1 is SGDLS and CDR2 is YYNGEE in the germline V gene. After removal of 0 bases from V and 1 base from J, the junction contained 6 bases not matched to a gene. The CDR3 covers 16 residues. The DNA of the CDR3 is TGTGCCAGCAGCGTAGAGTACAGGGGTGGGAACACTGAAGCTTTCTTT. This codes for CASSVEYRGGNTEAFF.

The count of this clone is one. The DNA of the CDR3 is TGTGCCAGTAACAACCCCGGAGAGCTCTATGGCTACACCTTC. Protein sequence: CASNNPGELYGYTF. The V gene is TRBV19, the J gene TRBJ1-2, with unresolved D. The CDR3 covers 14 residues. V was cut by 7 bases and J by 4 bases, with 16 bases left in between. Germline CDR1 and CDR2: LNHDA and SQIVND (reference sequence).

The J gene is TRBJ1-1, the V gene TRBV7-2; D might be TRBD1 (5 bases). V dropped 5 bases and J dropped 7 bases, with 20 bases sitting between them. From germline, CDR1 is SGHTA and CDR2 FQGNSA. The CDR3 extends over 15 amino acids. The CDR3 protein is CASSANRGPGLEAFF. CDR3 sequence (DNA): TGTGCCAGCAGCGCAAATAGGGGACCGGGCCTTGAAGCTTTCTTT.

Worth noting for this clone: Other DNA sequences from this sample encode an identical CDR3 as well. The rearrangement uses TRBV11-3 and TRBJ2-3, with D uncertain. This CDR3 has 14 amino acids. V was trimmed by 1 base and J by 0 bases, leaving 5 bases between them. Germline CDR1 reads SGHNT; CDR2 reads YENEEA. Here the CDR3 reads CASSLGSSTDTQYF. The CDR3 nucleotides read TGTGCCAGCAGCTTAGGTTCCAGCACAGATACGCAGTATTTT.

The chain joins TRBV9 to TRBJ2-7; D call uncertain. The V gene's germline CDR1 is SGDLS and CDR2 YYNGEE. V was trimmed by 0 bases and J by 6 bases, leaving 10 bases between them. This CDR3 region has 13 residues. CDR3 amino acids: CASSVVPDGEQYF. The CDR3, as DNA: TGTGCCAGCAGCGTAGTTCCGGATGGCGAGCAGTACTTC.

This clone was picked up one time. This CDR3 reads CASSLGEGGYNSPLHF. The CDR3 DNA follows: TGTGCCAGCAGCTTAGGGGAAGGAGGTTATAATTCACCCCTCCACTTT. V is TRBV7-2 and J is TRBJ1-6; D ambiguous. Trimming took 1 base from V and 4 from J, leaving 11 bases between them. Per germline, CDR1 SGHTA and CDR2 FQGNSA. The CDR3 runs 16 residues.

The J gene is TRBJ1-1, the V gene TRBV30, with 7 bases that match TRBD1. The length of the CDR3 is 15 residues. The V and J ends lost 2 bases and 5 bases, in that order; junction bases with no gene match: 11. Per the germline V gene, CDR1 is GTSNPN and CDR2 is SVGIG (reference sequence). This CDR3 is CAWSPHRGDGTEAFF. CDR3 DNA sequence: TGTGCCTGGAGTCCCCACAGGGGCGACGGTACTGAAGCTTTCTTT.

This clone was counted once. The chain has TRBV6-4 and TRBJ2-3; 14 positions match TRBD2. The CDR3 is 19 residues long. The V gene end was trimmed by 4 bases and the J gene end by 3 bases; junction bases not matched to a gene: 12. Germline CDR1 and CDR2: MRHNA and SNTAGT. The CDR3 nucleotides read TGTGCCAGCAGTGCGCGTGGGACTAGCGGGAGTAAGATTACAGATACGCAGTATTTT. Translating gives CASSARGTSGSKITDTQYF.